This is a list of T cell receptor beta chains from one sample in a study of T cell repertoires in cytomegalovirus infection. TCRdb passed the reads through MiXCR, listing each CDR3 protein once. Of a few hundred thousand distinct CDR3 sequences in the sample, over 15% were seen once. The sequencing sample was made of CD8+ T cells from PBMCs. These receptors were obtained from a human donor in good health (CMV status not recorded). Some clones in this sample may be carry-over from other donors' samples. The CDR3 runs from the conserved cysteine through the conserved F or W. A D gene is named only where the DNA matches it firmly. Only some rows state a clone size, as once, few, many or a class for expanded clones.

J gene	D gene	clone size	V gene	CDR3 DNA	CDR3 protein
TRBJ2-5	TRBD1	.	TRBV29-1	TGCAGCACATACGACGACAGGGCCCAAGAGACCCAGTACTTC	CSTYDDRAQETQYF
TRBJ2-1	.	many	TRBV7-8	TGTGCCAGCAGCTTGTCTCAAGGGTGGAATGAGCAGTTCTTC	CASSLSQGWNEQFF
TRBJ2-7	TRBD1	few	TRBV6-5	TGTGCCAGCTGGGCAGGGGGTCAATACGAGCAGTACTTC	CASWAGGQYEQYF
TRBJ2-7	.	many	TRBV28	TGTGCCAGCAGTTTGCAGGGGAACTCGGGCGAGCAGTACTTC	CASSLQGNSGEQYF
TRBJ2-7	TRBD1	many	TRBV7-2	TGTGCCAGCAGCTTAGGAGGGACAGACTACGAGCAGTACTTC	CASSLGGTDYEQYF
TRBJ2-3	TRBD1	few	TRBV12-3/TRBV12-4	TGTGCCACCACACCGGGACAGATGGCTACGCAGTATTTT	CATTPGQMATQYF
TRBJ1-2	TRBD1	many	TRBV7-9	TGTGCCAGCAGCTCAACGCCGGGACAGGGAATGGATGGCTACACCTTC	CASSSTPGQGMDGYTF
TRBJ1-1	TRBD1	few	TRBV19	TGTGCCAGTAGTTCGGGACAGGTCATGAACACTGAAGCTTTCTTT	CASSSGQVMNTEAFF
TRBJ1-2	.	.	TRBV4-1	TGCGCCAGCAGCCAAAAGGACCCGCTTTATGGCTACACCTTC	CASSQKDPLYGYTF
TRBJ1-3	TRBD1	.	TRBV27	TGTGCCAGCAGGGACGGACAGGCCTCTGGAAACACCATATATTTT	CASRDGQASGNTIYF
TRBJ1-5	.	few	TRBV4-3	TGCGCCAGCAGCCAAGTCTTAGGTTTGCAGCCCCAGCATTTT	CASSQVLGLQPQHF
TRBJ2-1	.	many	TRBV7-8	TGTGCCAGCAGCTTTGGGCGGGGGACAAATGAGCAGTTCTTC	CASSFGRGTNEQFF
TRBJ1-4	.	many	TRBV7-8	TGTGCCAGCAGCGCCGACCCTACAGGGTTTCTTGAAAAACTGTTTTTT	CASSADPTGFLEKLFF
TRBJ2-5	.	many	TRBV7-9	TGTGCCAGCAGCTTCCCCACAGTTCAAGAGACCCAGTACTTC	CASSFPTVQETQYF
TRBJ2-5	.	many	TRBV12-3/TRBV12-4	TGTGCCAGCAGTTTCGGGGGCAGTCAAGAGACCCAGTACTTC	CASSFGGSQETQYF
TRBJ2-1	.	.	TRBV5-6	TGTGCCAGCAGCGAGGCGTCGCCCTTCAATGAGCAGTTCTTC	CASSEASPFNEQFF
TRBJ1-1	.	many	TRBV7-9	TGTGCCAGCAGCTCTGTCACAGGGATAGGTGAAGCTTTCTTT	CASSSVTGIGEAFF
TRBJ2-1	.	.	TRBV19	TGTGCCAGTATGAACCGACAGGGGACTACGAGTGAGCAGTTCTTC	CASMNRQGTTSEQFF
TRBJ1-5	TRBD1	.	TRBV6-6	TGTGCCAGCAGTTACTGGACCGCGACAGGGAATAGCAATCAGCCCCAGCATTTT	CASSYWTATGNSNQPQHF
TRBJ2-3	TRBD1	many	TRBV7-6	TGTGCCAGCAGCCAGACAGGGGGCACAGATACGCAGTATTTT	CASSQTGGTDTQYF
TRBJ2-1	.	few	TRBV6-6	TGTGCCAGCAGTTTGGAACTGTCCAATGAGCAGTTCTTC	CASSLELSNEQFF
TRBJ1-5	TRBD1	few	TRBV7-9	TGTGCCAGCAGCTTAGGAGGGACAGGGATGGGCAATCAGCCCCAGCATTTT	CASSLGGTGMGNQPQHF
TRBJ1-1	.	.	TRBV7-6	TGTGCCAGCAGCTTAGCGCAGAATACTGAAGCTTCCTTT	CASSLAQNTEASF
TRBJ1-1	.	few	TRBV27	TGTGCCAGCAGACCCCAGGGAGATGACACTGAAGCTTTCTTT	CASRPQGDDTEAFF
TRBJ2-2	TRBD2	few	TRBV6-5	TGTGCCAGCAGTTACTCTGGGACTAGCGGGGGAAACACCGGGGAGCTGTTTTTT	CASSYSGTSGGNTGELFF
TRBJ2-2	TRBD2	few	TRBV7-9	TGTGCCAGCAGCTCCCCGGGACTAGCGGCTTATAGGAACACCGGGGAGCTGTTTTTT	CASSSPGLAAYRNTGELFF
TRBJ1-2	.	.	TRBV12-3/TRBV12-4	TGTGCCAGCAGCTATGTAGGCTCGTATGGCTACACCTTC	CASSYVGSYGYTF
TRBJ1-2	.	many	TRBV7-9	TGTGCCAGCAGCCCACCCCAGGCAGCTAACTATGGCTACACCTTC	CASSPPQAANYGYTF
TRBJ2-1	.	many	TRBV7-9	TGTGCCAGCAGCTTAGCGGTTTCCCACAATGAGCAGTTCTTC	CASSLAVSHNEQFF
TRBJ2-3	.	.	TRBV3-1	TGTGCCAGCAGCCAAGGGGAAGTCACAGATACGCAGTATTTT	CASSQGEVTDTQYF
TRBJ1-4	.	.	TRBV19	TGTGCCAGTAGTATTCAGGAGGGGGAAAAACTGTTTTTT	CASSIQEGEKLFF
TRBJ1-1	.	many	TRBV27	TGTGCCAGCAGTAGTTCCACAGGGCCTTACACTGAAGCTTTCTTT	CASSSSTGPYTEAFF
TRBJ2-7	.	.	TRBV13	TGTGCCAGCAGCCCTCGGGACACCCCCTACGAGCAGTACTTC	CASSPRDTPYEQYF
TRBJ2-7	TRBD1	.	TRBV29-1	TGCAGCGTTGAAACCGGGACAGCCTACGAGCAGTACTTC	CSVETGTAYEQYF
TRBJ2-1	TRBD2	.	TRBV20-1	TGCAGTGCTCGGGGGGAATCCTACAATGAGCAGTTCTTC	CSARGESYNEQFF
TRBJ2-1	TRBD2	many	TRBV7-2	TGTGCCAGCAGCTTGACTAGCGGGGGCTATATTGAAACCTACAATGAGCAGTTCTTC	CASSLTSGGYIETYNEQFF
TRBJ1-2	.	few	TRBV6-5	TGTGCCAGCAGGGCAGGAGACTATGGCTACACCTTC	CASRAGDYGYTF
TRBJ2-7	.	.	TRBV20-1	TGCAGTGCTAGAGGCGGAATCAGCTACGAGCAGTACTTC	CSARGGISYEQYF
TRBJ2-1	TRBD1	.	TRBV29-1	TGCAGCGTAGGACAGGGTTCCTACAATGAGCAGTTCTTC	CSVGQGSYNEQFF
TRBJ1-2	.	many	TRBV12-3/TRBV12-4	TGTGCCAGCAGTCCGGGGCATGGCTACACCTTC	CASSPGHGYTF
TRBJ1-5	.	.	TRBV12-3/TRBV12-4	TGTGCCAGCAGTTTAACTGACAGTCAGCCCCAGCATTTT	CASSLTDSQPQHF
TRBJ2-7	.	many	TRBV7-2	TGTGCCAGCAGCCCCTGGGCGGGCTACGAGCAGTACTTC	CASSPWAGYEQYF
TRBJ2-1	TRBD2	many	TRBV7-2	TGTGCCAGCAGCCCCCACACTAGACTAGCGGGGGCTCATTACAATGAGCAGTTCTTC	CASSPHTRLAGAHYNEQFF
TRBJ2-7	TRBD2	.	TRBV20-1	TGCAGTGCCACAACTAGCGGGGGCTCCTACGAGCAGTACTTC	CSATTSGGSYEQYF
TRBJ2-2	.	.	TRBV10-3	TGTGCCATCAGTGAGTGGACAGAAGCCGGGGAGCTGTTTTTT	CAISEWTEAGELFF
TRBJ2-7	.	many	TRBV7-8	TGTGCCAGCAGCTTAGGCTTCCAAGGGACCTACGAGCAGTACTTC	CASSLGFQGTYEQYF
TRBJ2-7	.	many	TRBV6-5	TGTGCCAGCAGTTACTCGACGCCGGCCGGGTCGTACGAGCAGTACTTC	CASSYSTPAGSYEQYF
TRBJ2-1	.	few	TRBV6-2/TRBV6-3	TGTGCCAGCAGTTACCCCGGCTATGAGCAGTTCTTC	CASSYPGYEQFF
TRBJ2-7	.	.	TRBV19	TGTGCCAGTAGTCCTCGGAATCCCTACGAGCAGTACTTC	CASSPRNPYEQYF
TRBJ2-7	.	many	TRBV5-4	TGTGCCAGCAGCTTGCGGGGTACCTACGAGCAGTACTTC	CASSLRGTYEQYF
TRBJ2-2	.	many	TRBV7-2	TGTGCCAGCAGCTCCCGTCGTGTTTCAGGGGAGCTGTTTTTT	CASSSRRVSGELFF